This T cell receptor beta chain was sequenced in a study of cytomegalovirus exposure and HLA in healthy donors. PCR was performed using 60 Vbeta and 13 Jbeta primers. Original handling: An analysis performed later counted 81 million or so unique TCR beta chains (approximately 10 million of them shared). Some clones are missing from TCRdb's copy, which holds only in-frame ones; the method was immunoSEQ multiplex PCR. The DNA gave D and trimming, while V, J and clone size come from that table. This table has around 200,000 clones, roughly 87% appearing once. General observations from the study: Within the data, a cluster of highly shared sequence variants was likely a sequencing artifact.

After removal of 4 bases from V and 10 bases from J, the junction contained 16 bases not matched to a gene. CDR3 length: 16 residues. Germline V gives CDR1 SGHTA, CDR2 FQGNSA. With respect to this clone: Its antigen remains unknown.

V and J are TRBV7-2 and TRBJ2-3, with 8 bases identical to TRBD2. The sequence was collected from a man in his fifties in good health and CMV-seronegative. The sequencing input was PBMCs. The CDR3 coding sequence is TGTGCCAGCAGCTCTCACCTATTGAGCGGAGCGGGAGCGCAGTATTTT. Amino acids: CASSSHLLSGAGAQYF.